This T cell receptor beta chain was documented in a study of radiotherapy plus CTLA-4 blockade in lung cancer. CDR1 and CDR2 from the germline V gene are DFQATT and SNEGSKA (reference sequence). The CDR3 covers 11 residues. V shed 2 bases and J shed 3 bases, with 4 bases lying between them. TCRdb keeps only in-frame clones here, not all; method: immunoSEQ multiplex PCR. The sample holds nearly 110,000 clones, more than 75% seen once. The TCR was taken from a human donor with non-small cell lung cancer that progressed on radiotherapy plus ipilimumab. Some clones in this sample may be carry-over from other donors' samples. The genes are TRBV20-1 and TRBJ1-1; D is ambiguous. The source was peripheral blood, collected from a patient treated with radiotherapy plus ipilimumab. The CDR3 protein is CSARPDTEAFF. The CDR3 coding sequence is TGCAGTGCTAGACCGGACACTGAAGCTTTCTTT.